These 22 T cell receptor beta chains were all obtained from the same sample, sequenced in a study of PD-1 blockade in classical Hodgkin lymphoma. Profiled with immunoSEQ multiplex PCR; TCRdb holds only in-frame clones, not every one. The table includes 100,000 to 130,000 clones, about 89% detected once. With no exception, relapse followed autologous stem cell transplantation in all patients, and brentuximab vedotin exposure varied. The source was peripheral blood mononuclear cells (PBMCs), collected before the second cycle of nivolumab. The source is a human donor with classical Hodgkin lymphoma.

CDR3 residues: CASSQIGSATNEKLFF. As DNA, the CDR3 is TGTGCCAGCTCCCAGATCGGGTCGGCGACTAATGAAAAACTGTTTTTT. The V call is TRBV18, the J call TRBJ1-4, with D uncertain. The CDR3 loop spans 16 amino acids. V was cut by 6 bases and J by 2 bases, with 16 bases left in between. Looked up from germline, CDR1 is KGHSH and CDR2 is LQKENI.

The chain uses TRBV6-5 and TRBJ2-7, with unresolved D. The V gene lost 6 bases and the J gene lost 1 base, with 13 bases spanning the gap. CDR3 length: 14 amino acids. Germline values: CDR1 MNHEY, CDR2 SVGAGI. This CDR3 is CASRGRHSSYEQYF. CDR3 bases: TGTGCCAGCAGGGGCCGGCACTCGTCCTACGAGCAGTACTTC.

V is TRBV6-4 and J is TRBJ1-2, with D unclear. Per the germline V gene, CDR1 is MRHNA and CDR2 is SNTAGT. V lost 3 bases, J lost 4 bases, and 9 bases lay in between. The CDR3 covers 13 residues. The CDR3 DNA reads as TGTGCCAGCAGTGATCCCATGGGCTATGGCTACACCTTC. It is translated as CASSDPMGYGYTF.

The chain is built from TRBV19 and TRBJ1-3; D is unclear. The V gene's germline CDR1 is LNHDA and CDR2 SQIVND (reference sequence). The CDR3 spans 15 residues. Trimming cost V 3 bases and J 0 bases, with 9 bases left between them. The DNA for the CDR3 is TGTGCCAGTAGTATCGGGCCCAGCTCTGGAAACACCATATATTTT. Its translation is CASSIGPSSGNTIYF.

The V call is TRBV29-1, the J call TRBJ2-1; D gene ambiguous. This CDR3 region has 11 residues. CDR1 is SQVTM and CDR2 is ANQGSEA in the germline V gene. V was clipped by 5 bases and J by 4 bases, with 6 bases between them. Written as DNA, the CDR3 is TGCAGCGTTATTAAGTACAATGAGCAGTTCTTC. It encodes CSVIKYNEQFF.

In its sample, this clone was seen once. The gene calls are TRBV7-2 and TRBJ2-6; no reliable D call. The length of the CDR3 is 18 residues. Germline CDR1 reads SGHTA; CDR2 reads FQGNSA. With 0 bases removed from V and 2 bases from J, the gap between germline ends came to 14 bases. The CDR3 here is CASSLAQPTRPGANVLTF. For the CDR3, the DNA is TGTGCCAGCAGCTTAGCCCAGCCGACCAGACCTGGGGCCAACGTCCTGACTTTC.

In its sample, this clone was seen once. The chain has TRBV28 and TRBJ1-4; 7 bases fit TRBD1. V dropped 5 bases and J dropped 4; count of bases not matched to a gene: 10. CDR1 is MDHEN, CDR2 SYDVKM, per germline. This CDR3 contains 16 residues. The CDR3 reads CASSVYRGSNNEKLFF. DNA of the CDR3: TGTGCCAGCAGTGTGTACAGGGGAAGTAATAATGAAAAACTGTTTTTT. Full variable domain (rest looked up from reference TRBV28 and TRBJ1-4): DVKVTQSSRYLVKRTGEKVFLECVQDMDHENMFWYRQDPGLGLRLIYFSYDVKMKEKGDIPEGYSVSREKKERFSLILESASTNQTSMYLCASSVYRGSNNEKLFFGSGTQLSVL.

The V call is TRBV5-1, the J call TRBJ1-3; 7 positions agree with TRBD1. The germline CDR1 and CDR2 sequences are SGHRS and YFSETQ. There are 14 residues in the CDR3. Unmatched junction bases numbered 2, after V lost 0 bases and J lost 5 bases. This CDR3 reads CASSLEGARNTIYF. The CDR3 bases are TGCGCCAGCAGCTTGGAGGGGGCGCGAAACACCATATATTTT.

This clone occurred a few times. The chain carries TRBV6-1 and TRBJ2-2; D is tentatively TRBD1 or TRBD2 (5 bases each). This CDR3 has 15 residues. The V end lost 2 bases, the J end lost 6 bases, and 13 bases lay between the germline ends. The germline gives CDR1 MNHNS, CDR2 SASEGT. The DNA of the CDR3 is TGTGCCAGCAGTGAAAGGACCTGGGGGTCCGGGGAGCTGTTTTTT. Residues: CASSERTWGSGELFF.

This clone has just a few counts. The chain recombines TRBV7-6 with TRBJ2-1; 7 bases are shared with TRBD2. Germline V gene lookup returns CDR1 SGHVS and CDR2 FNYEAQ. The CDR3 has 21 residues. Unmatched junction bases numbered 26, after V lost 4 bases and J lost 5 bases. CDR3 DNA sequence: TGTGCCAGCAGCTCCTACGGGGGAGCCAAGGCGGGAGACGACCATCACAATGAGCAGTTCTTC. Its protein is CASSSYGGAKAGDDHHNEQFF.

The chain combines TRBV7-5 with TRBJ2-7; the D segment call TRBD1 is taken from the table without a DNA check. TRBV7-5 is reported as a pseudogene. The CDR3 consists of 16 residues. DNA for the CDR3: TGTGCCAGAAGCCATGGGTCCACAGGGCCTTCCTACGAGCAGTACTTC. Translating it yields CARSHGSTGPSYEQYF.

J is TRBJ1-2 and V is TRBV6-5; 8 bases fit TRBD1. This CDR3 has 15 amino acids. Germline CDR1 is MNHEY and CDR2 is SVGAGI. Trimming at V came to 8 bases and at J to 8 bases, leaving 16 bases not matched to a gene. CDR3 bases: TGTGCCAGCGGAGACAGGGGAGCTCCGAGCTGGGGCTACACCTTC. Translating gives CASGDRGAPSWGYTF.

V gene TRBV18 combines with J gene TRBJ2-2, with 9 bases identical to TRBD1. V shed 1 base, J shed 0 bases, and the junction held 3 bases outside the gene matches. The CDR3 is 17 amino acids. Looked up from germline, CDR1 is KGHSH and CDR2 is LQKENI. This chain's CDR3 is CASSPLRTGANTGELFF. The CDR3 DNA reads TGTGCCAGCTCACCACTCCGGACAGGGGCGAACACCGGGGAGCTGTTTTTT. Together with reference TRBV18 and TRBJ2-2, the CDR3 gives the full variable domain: NAGVMQNPRHLVRRRGQEARLRCSPMKGHSHVYWYRQLPEEGLKFMVYLQKENIIDESGMPKERFSAEFPKEGPSILRIQQVVRGDSAAYFCASSPLRTGANTGELFFGEGSRLTVL.

The CDR3 DNA reads TGTGCCAGCAGCACAGACGGCCCAATAACCGACCAAGAGACCCAGTACTTC. It specifies CASSTDGPITDQETQYF. The chain has TRBV13 and TRBJ2-5; no clear D gene. This CDR3 region has 17 residues. Germline CDR1 PRHDT, CDR2 FYEKMQ (reference sequence). V was pared by 5 bases and J by 0 bases, with 19 bases between.

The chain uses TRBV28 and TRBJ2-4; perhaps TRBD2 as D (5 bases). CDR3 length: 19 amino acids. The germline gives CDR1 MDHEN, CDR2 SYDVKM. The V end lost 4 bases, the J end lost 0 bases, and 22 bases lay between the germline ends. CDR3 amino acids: CASSYPMSGRGLAKNIQYF. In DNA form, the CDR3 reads TGTGCCAGCAGTTACCCCATGAGTGGGAGAGGGCTAGCCAAAAACATTCAGTACTTC. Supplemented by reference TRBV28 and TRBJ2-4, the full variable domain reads DVKVTQSSRYLVKRTGEKVFLECVQDMDHENMFWYRQDPGLGLRLIYFSYDVKMKEKGDIPEGYSVSREKKERFSLILESASTNQTSMYLCASSYPMSGRGLAKNIQYFGAGTRLSVL.

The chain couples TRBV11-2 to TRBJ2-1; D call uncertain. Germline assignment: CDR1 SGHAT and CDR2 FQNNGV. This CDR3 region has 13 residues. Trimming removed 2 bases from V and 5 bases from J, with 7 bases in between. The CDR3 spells CASSLTMDNEQFF. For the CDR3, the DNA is TGTGCCAGCAGCTTAACGATGGACAATGAGCAGTTCTTC.

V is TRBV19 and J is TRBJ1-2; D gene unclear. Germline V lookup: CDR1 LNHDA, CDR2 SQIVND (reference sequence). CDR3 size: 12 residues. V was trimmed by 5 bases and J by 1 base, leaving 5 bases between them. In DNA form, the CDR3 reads TGTGCCAGTAGTCGAAATAACTATGGCTACACCTTC. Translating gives CASSRNNYGYTF.

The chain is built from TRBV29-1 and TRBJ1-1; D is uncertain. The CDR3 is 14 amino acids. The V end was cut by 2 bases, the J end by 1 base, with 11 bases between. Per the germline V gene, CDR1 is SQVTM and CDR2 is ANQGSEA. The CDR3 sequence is CSVERRKGNTEAFF. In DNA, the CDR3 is TGCAGCGTTGAACGACGGAAAGGGAACACTGAAGCTTTCTTT.

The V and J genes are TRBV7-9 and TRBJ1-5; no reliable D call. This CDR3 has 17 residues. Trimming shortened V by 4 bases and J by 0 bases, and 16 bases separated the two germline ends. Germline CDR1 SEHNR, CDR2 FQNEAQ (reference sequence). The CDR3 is CASSSPTFGYSNQPQHF. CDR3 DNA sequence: TGTGCCAGCAGCTCCCCCACATTCGGTTATAGCAATCAGCCCCAGCATTTT.

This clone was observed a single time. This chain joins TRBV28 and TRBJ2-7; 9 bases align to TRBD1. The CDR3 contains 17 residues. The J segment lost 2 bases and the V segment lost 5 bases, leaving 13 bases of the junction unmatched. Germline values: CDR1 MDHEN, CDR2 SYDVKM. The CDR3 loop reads CASSTSRPGTGPYEQYF. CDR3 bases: TGTGCCAGCAGTACCTCCCGGCCGGGGACAGGGCCCTACGAGCAGTACTTC.

The CDR3 is CASSSDSFSYEQYF. The DNA of the CDR3 is TGTGCCAGCAGCTCTGACAGTTTCTCCTACGAGCAGTACTTC. J is TRBJ2-5 and V is TRBV5-4; possible D gene TRBD1, 5 bases. The J call may be in error: the DNA end matches TRBJ2-7 better. The CDR3 length is 14 residues. Germline lookup yields CDR1 SGHNT and CDR2 YYREEE (reference sequence).

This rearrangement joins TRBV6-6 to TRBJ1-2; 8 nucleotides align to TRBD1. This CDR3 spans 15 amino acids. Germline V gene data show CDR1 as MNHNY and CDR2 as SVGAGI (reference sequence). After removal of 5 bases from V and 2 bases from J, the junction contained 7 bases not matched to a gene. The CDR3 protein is CASSAQGQANYGYTF. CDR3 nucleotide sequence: TGTGCCAGCAGTGCCCAGGGACAGGCGAACTATGGCTACACCTTC.